The rows below give T cell receptor beta chains drawn from one sample of a study of T cell changes during pregnancy in multiple sclerosis. Generated by immunoSEQ multiplex PCR, the TCRdb table keeps only in-frame clones and is missing some. In the table there are about 98,000 clones, about 91% of which are singletons. Here the sequenced sample was peripheral blood, taken after pregnancy. The receptors here all came from a female donor in good health, enrolled as a control in a pregnancy study. The CDR3 runs from the conserved cysteine through the conserved F or W. D genes are given only for firm matches. Some rows mark clone size as missing; the rest say once, few, many or name a class of expanded clone.

v_gene	j_gene	d_gene	abundance	CDR3nt	CDR3aa
TRBV5-4	TRBJ2-5	TRBD2	once	TGTGCCAGCAGCCAGACTAGCGGGAGAGGAGAGACCCAGTACTTC	CASSQTSGRGETQYF
TRBV7-9	TRBJ1-3	TRBD1	-	TGTGCCAGCAGCCCTCGACAGGGTTCGGCTGGAAACACCATATATTTT	CASSPRQGSAGNTIYF
TRBV19	TRBJ1-1	TRBD1	-	TGTGCCAGTAGTCGACAGGGGGGGACCACTGAAGCTTTCTTT	CASSRQGGTTEAFF
TRBV7-8	TRBJ1-4	TRBD1	-	TGTGCCAGCAGCTTAGAATCACAGGGGTGGGGGAGTAGGGAAAAACTGTTTTTT	CASSLESQGWGSREKLFF
TRBV19	TRBJ2-7	-	-	TGTGCCAGTAGTATCGGAGGCTACGAGCAGTACTTC	CASSIGGYEQYF
TRBV7-9	TRBJ2-6	-	-	TGTGCCAGCAGCCAAACAAGCTCTGGGGCCAACGTCCTGACTTTC	CASSQTSSGANVLTF
TRBV9	TRBJ1-6	TRBD1	-	TGTGCCAGCAGCGTAACAGGGGAAAATAATTCACCCCTCCACTTT	CASSVTGENNSPLHF
TRBV27	TRBJ1-1	-	-	TGTGCCAGCAGTTTTGGGGGAGGTACTGAAGCTTTCTTT	CASSFGGGTEAFF
TRBV7-2	TRBJ1-5	TRBD1	-	TGTGCCAGCAGCTCCGACGGGACAGGGGGCCAGCCCCAGCATTTT	CASSSDGTGGQPQHF
TRBV7-3	TRBJ1-2	-	once	TGTGCCAGCAGCTTAGATGGATCAGGGATCGGCTACACCTTC	CASSLDGSGIGYTF
TRBV28	TRBJ2-7	TRBD2	-	TGTGCCAGCAGTTCTCCACTAGCGGGCTGGGGCCCCCAGCAGTACTTC	CASSSPLAGWGPQQYF
TRBV11-2	TRBJ2-7	-	-	TGTGCCAGCAGTCCCCCCGGGGGTAGCTCCTACGAGCAGTACTTC	CASSPPGGSSYEQYF
TRBV5-6	TRBJ2-2	TRBD2	-	TGTGCCAGCAGCTGGGGACTAGCGGTCCCCGGGGAGCTGTTTTTT	CASSWGLAVPGELFF
TRBV29-1	TRBJ1-3	-	-	TGCAGCGTGACAGAGAAGGGGGGAAACACCATATATTTT	CSVTEKGGNTIYF
TRBV4-1	TRBJ2-2	-	-	TGCGCCAGCAGCCCGGAGACCGGGGAGCTGTTTTTT	CASSPETGELFF
TRBV2	TRBJ1-4	-	few	TGTGCCAGCCTTACTAGCCTTCGGGGGGTCAATGAAAAACTGTTTTTT	CASLTSLRGVNEKLFF
TRBV7-6	TRBJ1-3	-	-	TGTGCCAGCAGCATTAGTTCTTGGGAGCCTGGAAACACCATATATTTT	CASSISSWEPGNTIYF
TRBV6-6	TRBJ2-5	TRBD1	-	TGTGCCAGTAGGGTCGGGACAGAAATCCAAGAGACCCAGTACTTC	CASRVGTEIQETQYF
TRBV19	TRBJ1-2	-	-	TGTGCCAGTAGACAAACCCTAGGCGGCTACACCTTC	CASRQTLGGYTF
TRBV19	TRBJ1-5	TRBD1	-	TGTGCCAGTAGTATAGGGGACAGGGGATATCGGCAGCCCCAGCATTTT	CASSIGDRGYRQPQHF
TRBV27	TRBJ2-1	TRBD1	-	TGTGCCAGCAGTTTGTCGGGACAGGCTTGGGATGAGCAGTTCTTC	CASSLSGQAWDEQFF
TRBV6-5	TRBJ1-2	TRBD1	-	TGTGCCAGCGCTCGGGACAGCAACTATGGCTACACCTTC	CASARDSNYGYTF
TRBV28	TRBJ1-1	TRBD1	-	TGTGCCAGCAGTCTGTCCTTTCCCGGGACAGGTGATGAAGCTTTCTTT	CASSLSFPGTGDEAFF
TRBV27	TRBJ2-1	-	-	TGTGCCAGCAGTTTCCGACCTAGCGAGTACAATGAGCAGTTCTTC	CASSFRPSEYNEQFF
TRBV18	TRBJ2-1	TRBD2	-	TGTGCCAGCTCACCCAGACTAGCGGGAGATTCTGATGAGCAGTTCTTC	CASSPRLAGDSDEQFF
TRBV6-1	TRBJ2-7	TRBD1	-	TGTGCCAGCAGTGAAGGGACCGGGACAGGGCCCTACGAGCAGTACTTC	CASSEGTGTGPYEQYF
TRBV5-5	TRBJ2-2	TRBD1	-	TGTGCCAGCAGCCATAGGACAGGGAGCCTTTCGAACACCGGGGAGCTGTTTTTT	CASSHRTGSLSNTGELFF